This TCR beta chain was captured by sequencing in a study of human T cells and chemical hapten exposure (dated by TCRdb to 2020 to 2022). With regard to the full study: The libraries were sequenced as a pool, and the TCR yield per sample differed mostly because of small variations in library volumes within the pool. The study tracked peripheral blood TCR repertoire changes in vivo during primary and secondary sensitization to the hapten diphenylcyclopropenone (DPC) in alopecia patients. Each blood RNA sample was used to sequence both TCR alpha and TCR beta chains.

The germline V gene supplies CDR1 SQVTM and CDR2 ANQGSEA. The CDR3 contains 13 residues, cysteine and phenylalanine counted. Left in the record is the CDR3 DNA by itself, 39 bases read in frame from the first base. At the junction V is shortened by 7 bases and J by 7 bases; bases outside the gene matches: 8. This clonotype was counted ten times or more. Which antigen it targets is not known. No much larger clonotype is one base removed from it; base qualities were not supplied. The label giving this sample's time point can be read as: healthy volunteer bleed at 2 weeks. Unfractionated whole blood was collected in Tempus Blood RNA tubes, and total RNA was extracted from that blood. Four or five healthy volunteers acted as controls for TCR sequencing and had blood drawn at day 0, 2 weeks and 6 weeks. Results and caveats for the whole study, not just this receptor: DPC sensitization did not change the number of TCRs with a frequency above 1 in 1000, and there was no evidence of changes in global repertoire structure. After repeated subsampling, changes were observed in the strength of the expansion versus patch-test correlation and in the threshold at which the correlation became significant.

Library prep was done by RACE. Sequencing relied on a NextSeq 500. During library preparation, unique molecular identifiers were attached to individual cDNA molecules so that TCRs could be counted quantitatively and reproducibly. The published analysis was carried out like this. Samples had a median of about 90,000 TCRs, with a range from roughly 23,224 to 750,000. The Decombinator software suite was used to annotate the V, J and CDR3 of the TCR reads. To make PS versus PT1 abundance plots, every sample was subsampled to the same number of TCRs (28,000). Expanded TCRs were defined as absent before sensitization and observed at least eight times at the 2-week time point. Starting from the raw public reads, TCRdb applied fastp trimming at Q25, assembled clones with MiXCR and retained in-frame beta chains. Rows merge per CDR3 protein into single entries with the most common DNA and genes. The V and J calls here are based on TCRdb, not the publication. Here the sample has about 45,000 distinct CDR3 sequences; around 4.1% occur a single time. About 1.5% of the sample belongs to the ten largest clones.

The sequence came from a female donor in good health. Some clones in this sample may be carry-over from other donors' samples. Sample: whole blood. The V and J genes are TRBV29-1 and TRBJ2-3, with 10 junctional bases fitting TRBD2. The sequenced DNA: TGCAGCGGGAGGACTAGCGGCGCATATACGCAGTATTTT. This translates into CSGRTSGAYTQYF.